The rows below give T cell receptor beta chains drawn from one sample of a study of T cell changes during pregnancy in multiple sclerosis. TCRdb keeps only in-frame clones here, not all; method: immunoSEQ multiplex PCR. The data contain over 55,000 clones, almost 90% of them singletons. Sequencing was performed on peripheral blood, taken after pregnancy. Receptors were obtained from a female donor in good health, enrolled as a control in a pregnancy study. Each CDR3 is given with its conserved first and last residue.

TRBJ1-3 TRBV5-1 CASSLTTGTGPFAGNTIYF
TRBJ1-5 TRBV30 CAWSLPGQGRYSNQPQHF
TRBJ2-1 TRBV7-7 CASSLRQVSYNEQFF
TRBJ1-1 TRBV7-9 CASSLGQVSTEAFF
TRBJ2-5 TRBV9 CASSASDLETQYF
TRBJ1-4 TRBV7-2 CASRVTGGGNEKLFF
TRBJ1-1 TRBV11-3 CASSYTGERGTEAFF
TRBJ1-2 TRBV2 CASSEASVYGYTF
TRBJ2-3 TRBV6-4 CASSLELHTDTQYF
TRBJ1-1 TRBV27 CASSLSGSPMNTEAFF
TRBJ1-2 TRBV4-3 CASSQEAQNYGYTF
TRBJ2-1 TRBV5-3 CARSLVLAGGPCNEQFF
TRBJ1-6 TRBV6-5 CASSYRDRGVSPLHF
TRBJ1-1 TRBV6-5 CASRGAGATEAFF
TRBJ2-7 TRBV7-9 CASSGPLAGESYEQYF
TRBJ1-1 TRBV30 CAKTGQGGTEAFF
TRBJ2-1 TRBV6-4 CASSDTRSGIDEQFF
TRBJ2-3 TRBV10-1 CASSSGLGTDTQYF
TRBJ2-7 TRBV13 CASSLGASGTSYEQYF
TRBJ1-6 TRBV6-5 CASRTIGHNNSPLHF
TRBJ2-2 TRBV27 CASSSGTRRTGELFF